One and the same sample provided the 29 T cell receptor beta chains below, sequenced in a study of blood T cell repertoires in COVID-19. Produced via immunoSEQ multiplex PCR; TCRdb's table is partial and in-frame only. This sample has fewer than 250,000 clones; approximately 80% occur once, and the top ten carry about 10%. Material: peripheral blood. All receptors derive from a woman of 80 years or more with acute or convalescent COVID-19.

This chain links TRBV19 with TRBJ1-5, with TRBD1 identical over 9 bases. The CDR3 runs 17 residues. The ends lost 4 bases at V and 3 bases at J; junction bases unmatched: 10. CDR1 LNHDA and CDR2 SQIVND come from the germline V gene (reference sequence). CDR3 sequence: CASSNERGQGHNQPQHF. CDR3 DNA: TGTGCCAGTAGTAACGAGAGGGGACAGGGCCACAATCAGCCCCAGCATTTT.

This clone has a single count. The chain carries TRBV30 and TRBJ2-7; 8 bases match TRBD1. V shed 3 bases, J shed 3 bases, and the junction held 7 bases outside the gene matches. This CDR3 region has 14 residues. CDR1 GTSNPN and CDR2 SVGIG come from the germline V gene (reference sequence). The CDR3 loop is CAWSEGQAFYEQYF. CDR3 DNA: TGTGCCTGGAGCGAGGGACAGGCCTTCTACGAGCAGTACTTC.

This chain uses TRBV6-1 with TRBJ2-3, with D possibly being TRBD2 (6 bases). The V gene's germline CDR1 is MNHNS and CDR2 SASEGT. The V end lost 4 bases, the J end lost 0 bases, and 20 bases lay between the germline ends. The CDR3 is made up of 18 amino acids. The CDR3 is CASSVVAGSYPSTDTQYF. The CDR3, as DNA: TGTGCCAGCAGTGTCGTGGCGGGAAGCTATCCTAGCACAGATACGCAGTATTTT.

In this sample, this clone turned up a few times. This CDR3 is CSASGREVAGGPFNEQYF. The CDR3 region has the DNA TGCAGTGCTAGTGGGAGGGAGGTAGCGGGAGGGCCGTTCAACGAGCAGTACTTC. The genes are TRBV20-1 and TRBJ2-7, with 11 bases lining up with TRBD2. Trimming cost V 3 bases and J 5 bases; bases outside gene matches: 18. Germline-derived CDR1 and CDR2 are DFQATT and SNEGSKA (reference sequence). The CDR3 contains 18 residues.

This clone was observed once. The V gene is TRBV4-3, the J gene TRBJ2-1; D may be TRBD2 (6 bases). CDR3 length equals 14 residues. CDR1 is LGHNA and CDR2 is YSLEER in the germline V gene. Trimming took off 4 bases at V and 5 bases at J, with 12 bases between the two ends. Here the CDR3 DNA reads TGCGCCAGCAGCCTTAGCGGAGGGCACAATGAGCAGTTCTTC. Encoded protein: CASSLSGGHNEQFF.

The count of this clone is one. The genes are TRBV5-1 and TRBJ1-4, with D hard to call. This CDR3 comprises 16 residues. CDR1 is SGHRS and CDR2 is YFSETQ in the germline V gene. Trimming shortened V by 0 bases and J by 8 bases, and 17 bases separated the two germline ends. Here the CDR3 reads CASSLALESRVEKLFF. DNA of the CDR3: TGCGCCAGCAGCTTGGCCCTCGAGTCGAGAGTAGAAAAACTGTTTTTT.

CDR3 region: CASSPLAGDYNEQFF. CDR3 sequence (DNA): TGTGCCAGCAGCCCACTTGCGGGAGATTACAATGAGCAGTTCTTC. The genes are TRBV7-8 and TRBJ2-1, with 7 bases aligning to TRBD2. Germline assignment: CDR1 SGHVS and CDR2 FQNEAQ. With V trimmed by 5 bases and J by 4 bases, 8 bases remained unmatched. This CDR3 comprises 15 residues.

This clone was counted a few times. The chain uses TRBV7-2 and TRBJ1-6, with 8 bases identical to TRBD1. This CDR3 comprises 15 residues. Germline V CDR1 and CDR2: SGHTA, FQGNSA. J gave up 9 bases and V 1 base, and 5 bases lay outside the gene matches. This CDR3 reads CASSLGTGLISPLHF. Here the CDR3 DNA reads TGTGCCAGCAGCTTAGGGACAGGGCTGATTTCACCCCTCCACTTT.

This chain connects TRBV19 to TRBJ1-4, with D uncertain. V lost 3 bases, J lost 0 bases, and 14 bases lay in between. Per germline, CDR1 LNHDA and CDR2 SQIVND (reference sequence). This CDR3 contains 17 residues. The CDR3 spells CASSIGRQSATNEKLFF. The CDR3 DNA reads TGTGCCAGTAGTATCGGGAGGCAATCCGCAACTAATGAAAAACTGTTTTTT.

The rearrangement links TRBV10-3 to TRBJ1-1, with D possibly TRBD1 on 6 matching bases. Germline CDR1 and CDR2: ENHRY and SYGVKD. The CDR3 totals 14 residues. V lost 3 bases and J lost 1, with 9 bases in between. This CDR3 reads CAISDPTGNTEAFF. CDR3 sequence (DNA): TGTGCCATCAGTGACCCGACAGGGAACACTGAAGCTTTCTTT.

The chain joins TRBV30 to TRBJ1-2; 10 bases fit TRBD1. V lost 5 bases to trimming and J lost 6 bases; unmatched junction nucleotides: 12. The V gene's germline CDR1 is GTSNPN and CDR2 SVGIG (reference sequence). The CDR3 sequence is 15 residues long. For the CDR3, the DNA is TGTGCCTGGGTAGGACCGGGACAGGGGACTAATGGCTACACCTTC. It codes for CAWVGPGQGTNGYTF.

V gene TRBV19 combines with J gene TRBJ1-2; 7 bases agree with TRBD1. Per the germline V gene, CDR1 is LNHDA and CDR2 is SQIVND (reference sequence). Trimming at V came to 4 bases and at J to 7 bases, leaving 15 bases not matched to a gene. This CDR3 comprises 16 residues. The DNA for the CDR3 is TGTGCCAGTAGTAGATCCACTCAAGGACAGGCGGGTGGCTACACCTTC. Its protein is CASSRSTQGQAGGYTF. The whole variable domain, filled in from reference TRBV19 and TRBJ1-2, reads DGGITQSPKYLFRKEGQNVTLSCEQNLNHDAMYWYRQDPGQGLRLIYYSQIVNDFQKGDIAEGYSVSREKKESFPLTVTSAQKNPTAFYLCASSRSTQGQAGGYTFGSGTRLTVV.

The J gene is TRBJ1-1, the V gene TRBV15, with 8 bases matching TRBD1. The V and J ends lost 1 base and 1 base, in that order; junction bases with no gene match: 8. Germline lookup yields CDR1 LNHNV and CDR2 YYDKDF (reference sequence). The CDR3 is made up of 17 amino acids. The CDR3 here is CATSRGGQVFKNTEAFF. DNA for the CDR3: TGTGCCACCAGCAGAGGGGGACAGGTCTTTAAGAACACTGAAGCTTTCTTT.

The J gene is TRBJ1-2, the V gene TRBV30, with 9 positions matching TRBD1. The CDR3 spans 13 residues. The V gene's germline CDR1 is GTSNPN and CDR2 SVGIG (reference sequence). V was pared by 1 base and J by 5 bases, with 2 bases of the junction left unmatched. CDR3 in DNA: TGTGCCTGGAGTGCGGACAGGGGTTATGGCTACACCTTC. This sequence encodes CAWSADRGYGYTF.

This clone was counted once. Its ends do not fully match the called genes, so a read error is possible. The chain's CDR3 is CASSRGGRILF. DNA of the CDR3: TGTGCCAGCAGTCGCGGGGGGCGGATACTCTTC. V usage is TRBV12-3 or TRBV12-4 and J usage is TRBJ2-1; the match to TRBD2 covers 8 bases. The CDR3 length is 11 residues.

Only one count was recorded for this clone. The chain has TRBV2 and TRBJ1-1, with 10 bases lining up with TRBD1. V dropped 6 bases and J dropped 3; count of bases not matched to a gene: 7. This CDR3 contains 15 residues. CDR1 is SNHLY, CDR2 FYNNEI, per germline. CDR3 nucleotide sequence: TGTGCCAGCAGCCGGGACAGGGGCGGGTACACTGAAGCTTTCTTT. Translation gives CASSRDRGGYTEAFF.

The chain links TRBV18 to TRBJ1-2; D is possibly TRBD1 (5 bases). The CDR3 contains 13 residues. Germline V gene data show CDR1 as KGHSH and CDR2 as LQKENI. The germline V and J ends were trimmed by 4 bases and 1 base, with 7 bases remaining between them. Here the CDR3 DNA reads TGTGCCAGCTCACAGGGGAATAACTATGGCTACACCTTC. This translates into CASSQGNNYGYTF.

J is TRBJ2-7 and V is TRBV6-5; 7 bases agree with TRBD2. With 10 bases clipped from V and 0 bases from J, the junction kept 6 bases outside the gene matches. CDR3 size: 13 residues. Germline CDR1 is MNHEY and CDR2 is SVGAGI. CDR3 region: CATLAGSSYEQYF. CDR3 bases: TGTGCCACGTTAGCGGGTAGCTCCTACGAGCAGTACTTC.

The gene calls are TRBV2 and TRBJ2-1; 7 bases fit TRBD1. Germline CDR1 is SNHLY and CDR2 is FYNNEI. V dropped 6 bases and J dropped 4; count of bases not matched to a gene: 15. This CDR3 region has 17 residues. CDR3 nucleotide sequence: TGTGCCAGCAGCATTAGGGGGCAGGGCGGTGGGTACAATGAGCAGTTCTTC. Encoded protein: CASSIRGQGGGYNEQFF.

This clone was detected a few times. The rearrangement links TRBV13 to TRBJ2-5, with 8 bases fitting TRBD1. Trimming cost V 3 bases and J 4 bases; bases outside gene matches: 10. Germline-derived CDR1 and CDR2 are PRHDT and FYEKMQ (reference sequence). CDR3 length: 16 residues. CDR3 DNA sequence: TGTGCCAGCAGCTTGGCAATTAACCAGGGGGCAGAGACCCAGTACTTC. The encoded protein is CASSLAINQGAETQYF.

The chain joins TRBV5-1 to TRBJ2-1, with TRBD2 matching 11 bases. The V gene end was trimmed by 7 bases and the J gene end by 4 bases; junction bases not matched to a gene: 7. The CDR3 has 15 amino acids. Germline loops: CDR1 SGHRS, CDR2 YFSETQ. This CDR3 reads CASHSGTSGYNEQFF. DNA of the CDR3: TGCGCCAGCCACTCTGGGACTAGCGGTTACAATGAGCAGTTCTTC.

The V gene is TRBV2, the J gene TRBJ2-5; 8 nucleotides match TRBD1. CDR1 is SNHLY and CDR2 is FYNNEI in the germline V gene. After removal of 6 bases from V and 4 bases from J, the junction contained 7 bases not matched to a gene. The CDR3 extends over 14 amino acids. The CDR3 spells CASSPRTGRETQYF. The CDR3 bases are TGTGCCAGCAGCCCTCGGACAGGGAGAGAGACCCAGTACTTC.

This chain links TRBV19 with TRBJ2-7; D possibly corresponds to TRBD2 (5 bases). Germline CDR1 and CDR2: LNHDA and SQIVND (reference sequence). The CDR3 loop spans 16 amino acids. V lost 6 bases and J 3 bases, leaving 21 bases between the germline ends. The CDR3 loop is CASRPQVGVPDYEQYF. The CDR3 region has the DNA TGTGCCAGTAGGCCCCAGGTCGGGGTTCCCGACTACGAGCAGTACTTC.

As regards this clone: Other DNA sequences within the sample encode an identical CDR3. The genes are TRBV29-1 and TRBJ1-1, with 7 bases that match TRBD1. The germline CDR1 and CDR2 sequences are SQVTM and ANQGSEA. The trim removed 2 bases at V and 1 base at J, leaving 1 base unmatched. The CDR3 has 13 amino acids. The CDR3 loop is CSVERQGNTEAFF. The CDR3 coding sequence is TGCAGCGTTGAAAGACAGGGGAACACTGAAGCTTTCTTT. Based on the CDR3 plus reference TRBV29-1 and TRBJ1-1, the full variable domain is SAVISQKPSRDICQRGTSLTIQCQVDSQVTMMFWYRQQPGQSLTLIATANQGSEATYESGFVIDKFPISRPNLTFSTLTVSNMSPEDSSIYLCSVERQGNTEAFFGQGTRLTVV.

The chain links TRBV19 to TRBJ2-7, with D perhaps matching TRBD2 (6 bases). Trimming left V 5 bases short and J 7 bases short, with 18 bases between. CDR1 is LNHDA, CDR2 SQIVND, per germline (reference sequence). The CDR3 covers 14 residues. The CDR3 DNA sequence: TGTGCCAGTAGTCCCCCCGGGACTCTCGAAGAGCAGTACTTC. Protein product: CASSPPGTLEEQYF.

This clone was counted only a few times. The chain combines TRBV5-6 with TRBJ2-7; 12 bases map to TRBD1. CDR3 length: 16 amino acids. V shed 4 bases and J 6 bases; nucleotides not matched to a gene: 11. The germline gives CDR1 SGHDT, CDR2 YYEEEE. The CDR3 sequence: CASSPPLGTGGAEQYF. In nucleotides, the CDR3 is TGTGCCAGCAGCCCCCCCTTAGGGACAGGGGGCGCCGAGCAGTACTTC.

The V gene is TRBV18, the J gene TRBJ1-4; possible D gene TRBD1, 5 bases. CDR3 length: 13 residues. Trimming took off 5 bases at V and 3 bases at J, with 7 bases between the two ends. Germline CDR1 reads KGHSH; CDR2 reads LQKENI. The CDR3 DNA is TGTGCCAGCTCAGTACAGGCTAATGAAAAACTGTTTTTT. This encodes CASSVQANEKLFF.

CDR3 coding DNA: TGTGCCAGCAGTTACGAGGCGGTAACTGAAGCTTTCTTT. It encodes CASSYEAVTEAFF. V and J are TRBV6-2 or TRBV6-3 and TRBJ1-1, with no clear D. The V gene lost 2 bases and the J gene lost 5 bases, with 9 bases spanning the gap. The CDR3 runs to 13 residues. Germline V gene data show CDR1 as MNHEY and CDR2 as SVGEGT.

The chain employs TRBV12-3 or TRBV12-4 and TRBJ1-1, with a weak D call TRBD1 (5 bases). This CDR3 is built from 13 residues. V was pared by 5 bases and J by 4 bases, with 11 bases between. This chain's CDR3 is CASSPDRGTEAFF. The CDR3 nucleotides are TGTGCCAGCAGTCCGGATAGGGGCACTGAAGCTTTCTTT.